What follows are 24 T cell receptor beta chains derived from one specimen sequenced in a study of T-cell memory formation after mild COVID-19. MiXCR was run by TCRdb on the 5' RACE reads, yielding one entry per CDR3 protein. The sample lists some 160,000 distinct CDR3 sequences, 25% to 40% occurring once. The sample comprised PBMCs or a T cell subset sorted from them (not recorded which). These receptors were obtained from an adult woman who had mild COVID-19 (a few samples of this study predate the infection). Cell type and time point are not known.

This clonotype came up a few times. The gene calls are TRBV4-2 and TRBJ2-3; D remains unclear. This CDR3 has 14 amino acids. CDR1 is LGHNA, CDR2 YNFKEQ, per germline. Trimming shortened V by 1 base and J by 3 bases, and 8 bases separated the two germline ends. The CDR3: CASSQVDFTDTQYF. In nucleotides, the CDR3 is TGTGCCAGCAGCCAAGTAGACTTTACAGATACGCAGTATTTT.

This clonotype showed up just a few times. V is TRBV5-4 and J is TRBJ2-1; 14 bases agree with TRBD2. V shed 3 bases and J 8 bases; nucleotides not matched to a gene: 4. From germline, CDR1 is SGHNT and CDR2 YYREEE (reference sequence). The CDR3 has 15 amino acids. In DNA, the CDR3 is TGTGCCAGCAGCTACAGGACTAGCGGGGGGCATGAGCAGTTCTTC. Translating gives CASSYRTSGGHEQFF. The full variable domain, in which reference TRBV5-4 and TRBJ2-1 provide the parts outside the CDR3, is ETGVTQSPTHLIKTRGQQVTLRCSSQSGHNTVSWYQQALGQGPQFIFQYYREEENGRGNFPPRFSGLQFPNYSSELNVNALELDDSALYLCASSYRTSGGHEQFFGPGTRLTVL.

The chain carries TRBV7-2 and TRBJ2-1; 8 bases agree with TRBD2. V dropped 7 bases and J dropped 9; count of bases not matched to a gene: 14. The germline V gene has CDR1 SGHTA and CDR2 FQGNSA. The CDR3 spans 15 residues. As DNA, the CDR3 is TGTGCCAGCACCCGAGACGTTAGCGGGATTGGTGAGCAGTTCTTC. This encodes CASTRDVSGIGEQFF.

The chain employs TRBV20-1 and TRBJ1-5; D might be TRBD1 (5 bases). This CDR3 spans 13 amino acids. Germline-derived CDR1 and CDR2 are DFQATT and SNEGSKA (reference sequence). V lost 5 bases to trimming and J lost 0 bases, with 8 bases between them. The CDR3 sequence: CSAAGLSNQPQHF. The CDR3 nucleotides are TGCAGTGCTGCGGGGCTTAGCAATCAGCCCCAGCATTTT.

This clonotype was detected a few times. The J gene is TRBJ2-1, the V gene TRBV18; 12 positions match TRBD2. The CDR3 consists of 16 residues. V trimming: 3 bases; J trimming: 4 bases; junction bases outside the gene matches: 4. The germline V gene encodes CDR1 KGHSH and CDR2 LQKENI. The CDR3 loop is CASSPGTSGLYNEQFF. The CDR3 DNA sequence: TGTGCCAGCTCACCCGGGACTAGCGGGTTATACAATGAGCAGTTCTTC.

At least ten counts were recorded for this clonotype. The gene calls are TRBV19 and TRBJ2-2; possible D gene TRBD1, 5 bases. This CDR3 has 16 amino acids. Trimming cost V 3 bases and J 0 bases, with 11 bases left between them. Germline loops: CDR1 LNHDA, CDR2 SQIVND (reference sequence). In DNA, the CDR3 is TGTGCCAGTAGTATCTGGCAGGGAACGAACACCGGGGAGCTGTTTTTT. It translates to CASSIWQGTNTGELFF.

This clonotype has just a few counts. In DNA form, the CDR3 reads TGCAGCGTTGGGGACTTTCTTTCCTACGAGCAGTACTTC. Encoded protein: CSVGDFLSYEQYF. This chain links TRBV29-1 with TRBJ2-7; D perhaps matches TRBD2 (6 bases). V gave up 4 bases and J gave up 1 base, with 11 bases separating them. Germline values: CDR1 SQVTM, CDR2 ANQGSEA. The CDR3 runs 13 residues.

The table lists this clonotype with a few counts. The genes are TRBV3-1 and TRBJ2-7; 8 nucleotides match TRBD1. V lost 6 bases and J lost 6; bases outside the gene matches: 7. CDR1 and CDR2 (germline): LGHDT, YNNKEL (reference sequence). This CDR3 region has 13 residues. CDR3 in amino acids: CASSGDRGSEQYF. CDR3 sequence (DNA): TGTGCCAGCAGTGGAGACAGGGGAAGCGAGCAGTACTTC.

This rearrangement joins TRBV29-1 to TRBJ2-7; TRBD1 aligns across 9 bases. The V gene's germline CDR1 is SQVTM and CDR2 ANQGSEA. Trimming took 8 bases from V and 7 from J; bases not matched to a gene: 12. The CDR3 consists of 13 residues. CDR3 nucleotides: TGCAGCCCCGAGGGGGACAGGGCGGAAGAGCAGTACTTC. Its protein product is CSPEGDRAEEQYF.

This clonotype was seen more than once but under ten times. CDR3: CASSSGQGADTQYF. The CDR3 DNA reads TGTGCCAGCAGCTCGGGACAGGGGGCAGATACGCAGTATTTT. This chain connects TRBV7-3 to TRBJ2-3; 11 bases align to TRBD1. Germline-derived CDR1 and CDR2 are SGHTA and FQGTGA. The CDR3 has 14 amino acids. V dropped 4 bases and J dropped 4; count of bases not matched to a gene: 1.

The chain uses TRBV4-3 and TRBJ2-7; TRBD1 might be the D (6 bases). The germline V and J ends were trimmed by 1 base and 3 bases, with 16 bases remaining between them. The CDR3 is 16 residues long. The V gene's germline CDR1 is LGHNA and CDR2 YSLEER. CDR3 sequence reads: CASSQVGTGPFYEQYF. The CDR3 region has the DNA TGCGCCAGCAGCCAAGTGGGTACAGGGCCCTTCTACGAGCAGTACTTC.

The chain combines TRBV7-8 with TRBJ2-2; D is perhaps TRBD1 (5 bases). This CDR3 contains 17 residues. V was cut by 1 base and J by 7 bases, with 19 bases left in between. Looked up from germline, CDR1 is SGHVS and CDR2 is FQNEAQ. DNA for the CDR3: TGTGCCAGCAGCTTAGAGTCCGGGTCAGGGTTGAACGGGGAGCTGTTTTTT. Its protein product is CASSLESGSGLNGELFF.

CDR3 sequence: CASSQDRGTGELFF. DNA for the CDR3: TGCGCCAGCAGCCAAGATCGGGGCACCGGGGAGCTGTTTTTT. The gene calls are TRBV4-3 and TRBJ2-2; possible D gene TRBD2, 5 bases. The germline V and J ends were trimmed by 0 bases and 4 bases, with 6 bases remaining between them. Germline lookup yields CDR1 LGHNA and CDR2 YSLEER. The CDR3 runs 14 residues.

J is TRBJ2-6 and V is TRBV7-3; D gene uncertain. The V end lost 0 bases, the J end lost 0 bases, and 6 bases lay between the germline ends. CDR1 SGHTA and CDR2 FQGTGA come from the germline V gene. The CDR3 totals 16 residues. The CDR3 sequence: CASSLTGSSGANVLTF. CDR3 DNA sequence: TGTGCCAGCAGCTTAACGGGTAGCTCTGGGGCCAACGTCCTGACTTTC.

The chain carries TRBV12-3 or TRBV12-4 and TRBJ2-1; tentatively, D is TRBD2 (5 bases). The length of the CDR3 is 15 residues. V was shortened by 1 base and J by 4 bases, with 11 bases between the two germline ends. CDR3: CASSLGAGSYNEQFF. The CDR3 coding sequence is TGTGCCAGCAGTTTAGGTGCGGGTTCTTACAATGAGCAGTTCTTC.

The rearrangement uses TRBV11-2 and TRBJ1-5; a possible D gene is TRBD1 (5 bases). This CDR3 region has 15 residues. Looked up from germline, CDR1 is SGHAT and CDR2 is FQNNGV. V was cut by 1 base and J by 6 bases, with 13 bases left in between. The CDR3 sequence is CASSLGSGMGQPQHF. CDR3 DNA: TGTGCCAGCAGCTTAGGATCAGGGATGGGTCAGCCCCAGCATTTT.

This clonotype was seen a handful of times. The chain is built from TRBV29-1 and TRBJ2-5; 7 bases align to TRBD2. With 6 bases clipped from V and 2 bases from J, the junction kept 12 bases outside the gene matches. The CDR3 sequence is 15 residues long. The germline V gene encodes CDR1 SQVTM and CDR2 ANQGSEA. The CDR3 nucleotides are TGCAGCGTCGTAAAGTCCGGCGGGAGTCAAGAGACCCAGTACTTC. It translates to CSVVKSGGSQETQYF.

This clonotype was recorded a few times. This sequence joins TRBV9 and TRBJ1-2; the D is unclear. There are 14 residues in the CDR3. V lost 0 bases and J 2 bases, leaving 8 bases between the germline ends. Germline loops: CDR1 SGDLS, CDR2 YYNGEE. CDR3 coding DNA: TGTGCCAGCAGCGTAGAAGGGAGGAACTATGGCTACACCTTC. It encodes CASSVEGRNYGYTF.

This clonotype was recorded many times. CDR3 region: CASSFDPRGEQYF. As DNA, the CDR3 is TGTGCCAGCAGCTTTGATCCTCGGGGCGAGCAGTACTTC. The V call is TRBV7-9, the J call TRBJ2-7, with D perhaps matching TRBD2 (5 bases). CDR3 length: 13 residues. Trimming pared 3 bases from V and 6 bases from J, leaving 12 bases between. Germline V gene sequence: CDR1 SEHNR, CDR2 FQNEAQ (reference sequence).

This chain joins TRBV2 and TRBJ2-3; 10 bases match TRBD2. Germline V gene data show CDR1 as SNHLY and CDR2 as FYNNEI. After removal of 0 bases from V and 0 bases from J, the junction contained 9 bases not matched to a gene. This CDR3 is built from 19 residues. CDR3 coding DNA: TGTGCCAGCAGTGAAGCGACTAGCGGGTCGATCCTTAGCACAGATACGCAGTATTTT. Amino acid sequence: CASSEATSGSILSTDTQYF.

This clonotype occurred a few times. V gene TRBV7-2 combines with J gene TRBJ1-3; 7 bases are shared with TRBD1. Germline trimming cut 5 bases from V and 8 bases from J; bases unmatched to any gene: 18. The CDR3 sequence is 17 residues long. Germline loops: CDR1 SGHTA, CDR2 FQGNSA. Here the CDR3 reads CASSPAGTADGGDTIYF. Here the CDR3 DNA reads TGTGCCAGCAGCCCCGCCGGGACAGCCGATGGCGGTGACACCATATATTTT.

This clonotype was observed a handful of times. The V call is TRBV10-3, the J call TRBJ2-1; TRBD2 matches 7 bases. Germline-derived CDR1 and CDR2 are ENHRY and SYGVKD. V gave up 6 bases and J gave up 6 bases; unmatched junction bases: 8. The CDR3 loop spans 14 amino acids. The CDR3 DNA reads as TGTGCCATCAGCCGACTAGCCATAGGCAATGAGCAGTTCTTC. Its translation: CAISRLAIGNEQFF.

The chain carries TRBV6-5 and TRBJ1-5, with a tentative D call TRBD1 (6 bases). With 6 bases removed from V and 3 bases from J, the gap between germline ends came to 21 bases. The CDR3 covers 17 residues. CDR1 and CDR2 (germline): MNHEY, SVGAGI. For the CDR3, the DNA is TGTGCCAGCAGCCGGGCCGCGGGGGGCGCTTCCAATCAGCCCCAGCATTTT. It codes for CASSRAAGGASNQPQHF.

This clonotype was counted only a few times. This sequence joins TRBV6-2 or TRBV6-3 and TRBJ2-6; unclear D gene. V lost 2 bases to trimming and J lost 0 bases, with 2 bases between them. The CDR3 totals 14 residues. Looked up from germline, CDR1 is MNHEY and CDR2 is SVGEGT. In DNA, the CDR3 is TGTGCCAGCAGTTACGCCTCTGGGGCCAACGTCCTGACTTTC. The encoded protein is CASSYASGANVLTF.